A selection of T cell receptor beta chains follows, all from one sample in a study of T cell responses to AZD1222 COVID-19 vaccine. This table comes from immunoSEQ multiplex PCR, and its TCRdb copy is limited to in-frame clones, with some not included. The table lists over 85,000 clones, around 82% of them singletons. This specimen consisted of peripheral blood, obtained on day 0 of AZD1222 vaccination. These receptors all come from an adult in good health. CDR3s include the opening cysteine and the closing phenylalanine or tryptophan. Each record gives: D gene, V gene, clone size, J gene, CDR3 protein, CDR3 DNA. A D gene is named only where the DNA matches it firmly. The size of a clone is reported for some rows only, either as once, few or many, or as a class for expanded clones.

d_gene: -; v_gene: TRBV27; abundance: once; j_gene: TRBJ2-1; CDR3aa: CASSVSAFFNEQFF; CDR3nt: TGTGCCAGCAGTGTCTCCGCCTTCTTCAATGAGCAGTTCTTC
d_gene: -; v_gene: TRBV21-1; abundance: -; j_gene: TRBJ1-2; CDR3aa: CASSNRQGIFGYTF; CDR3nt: TGTGCCAGCAGCAACAGACAGGGAATTTTTGGCTACACCTTC
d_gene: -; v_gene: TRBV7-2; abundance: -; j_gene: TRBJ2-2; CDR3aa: CASSYGTSGELFF; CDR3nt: TGTGCCAGCAGCTACGGGACTTCAGGGGAGCTGTTTTTT
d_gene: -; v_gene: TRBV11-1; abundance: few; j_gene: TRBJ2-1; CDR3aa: CASSRTTSSYNEQFF; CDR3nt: TGTGCCAGCAGCCGGACCACGAGCTCCTACAATGAGCAGTTCTTC
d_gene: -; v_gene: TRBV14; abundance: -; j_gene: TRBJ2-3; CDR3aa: CASSQSPGRRTDTQYF; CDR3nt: TGTGCCAGCAGCCAATCGCCGGGACGACGAACAGATACGCAGTATTTT
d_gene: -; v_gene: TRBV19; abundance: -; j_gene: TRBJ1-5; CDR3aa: CASSPGIGQPQHF; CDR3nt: TGTGCCAGTAGTCCCGGGATAGGGCAGCCCCAGCATTTT
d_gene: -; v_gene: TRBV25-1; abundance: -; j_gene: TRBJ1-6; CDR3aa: CATRARGFGSYNSPLHF; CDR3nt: TGTGCCACCAGAGCTAGGGGGTTTGGCTCCTATAATTCACCCCTCCACTTT
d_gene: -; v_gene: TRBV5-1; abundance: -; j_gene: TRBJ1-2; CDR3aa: CASSSGGAAGYTF; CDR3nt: TGCGCCAGCAGCTCGGGCGGGGCAGCGGGCTACACCTTC
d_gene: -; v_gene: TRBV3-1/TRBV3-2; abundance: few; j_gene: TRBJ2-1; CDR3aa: CASSLHHRNEQFF; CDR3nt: TGTGCCAGCAGCCTCCACCACCGCAATGAGCAGTTCTTC
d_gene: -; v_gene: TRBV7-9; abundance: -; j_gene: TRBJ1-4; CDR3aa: CASSLRGRQVNEKLFF; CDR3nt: TGTGCCAGCAGCTTAAGGGGAAGACAGGTTAATGAAAAACTGTTTTTT
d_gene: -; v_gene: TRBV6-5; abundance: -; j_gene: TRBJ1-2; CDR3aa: CASTLGVGGYTF; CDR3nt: TGTGCCAGCACTCTCGGGGTAGGCGGCTACACCTTC
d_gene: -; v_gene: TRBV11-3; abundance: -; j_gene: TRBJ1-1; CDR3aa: CASSLGSLEAFF; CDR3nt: TGTGCCAGCAGCTTAGGTTCATTGGAAGCTTTCTTT
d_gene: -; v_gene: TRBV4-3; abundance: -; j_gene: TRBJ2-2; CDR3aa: CASSQDLQAYTGELFF; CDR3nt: TGCGCCAGCAGCCAAGACCTCCAGGCATACACCGGGGAGCTGTTTTTT
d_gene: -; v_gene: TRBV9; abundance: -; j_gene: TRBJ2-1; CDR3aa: CASSVGVFSYNEQFF; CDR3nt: TGTGCCAGCAGCGTAGGGGTCTTCTCCTACAATGAGCAGTTCTTC
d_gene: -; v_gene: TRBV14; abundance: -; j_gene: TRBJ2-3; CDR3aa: CASSPYSTDTQYF; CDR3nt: TGTGCCAGCAGCCCGTATTCCACAGATACGCAGTATTTT
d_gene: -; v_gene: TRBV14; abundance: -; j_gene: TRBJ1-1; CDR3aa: CASSPGRKPNTEAFF; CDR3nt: TGTGCCAGCAGCCCCGGAAGGAAGCCGAACACTGAAGCTTTCTTT
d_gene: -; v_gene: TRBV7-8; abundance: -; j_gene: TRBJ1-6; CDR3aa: CASSPDLGGIGSPLHF; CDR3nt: TGTGCCAGCAGCCCCGACCTAGGAGGGATAGGGTCACCCCTCCACTTT
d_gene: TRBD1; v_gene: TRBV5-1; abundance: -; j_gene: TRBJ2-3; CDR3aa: CASSPTGGSADTQYF; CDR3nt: TGCGCCAGCAGCCCGACAGGGGGTAGTGCAGATACGCAGTATTTT
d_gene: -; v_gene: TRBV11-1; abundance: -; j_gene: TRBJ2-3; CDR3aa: CASRTGSTDTQYF; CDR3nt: TGTGCCAGCAGGACCGGAAGCACAGATACGCAGTATTTT
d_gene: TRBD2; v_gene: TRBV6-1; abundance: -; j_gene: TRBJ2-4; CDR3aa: CASSAWLGSGDKNIQYF; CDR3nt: TGTGCCAGCAGTGCGTGGTTGGGCAGCGGGGACAAAAACATTCAGTACTTC
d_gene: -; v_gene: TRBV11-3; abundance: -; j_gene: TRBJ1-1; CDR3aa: CASTYFEDPTEAFF; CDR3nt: TGTGCCAGCACCTACTTTGAGGATCCCACTGAAGCTTTCTTT
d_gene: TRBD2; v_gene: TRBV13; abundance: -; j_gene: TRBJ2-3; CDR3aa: CASSLLAAETDTQYF; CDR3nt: TGTGCCAGCAGCCTACTAGCGGCGGAAACAGATACGCAGTATTTT
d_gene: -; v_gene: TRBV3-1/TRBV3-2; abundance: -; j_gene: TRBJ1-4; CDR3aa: CAIKNLLLRANEKLFF; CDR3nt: TGTGCCATCAAAAACCTCCTCCTCCGGGCTAATGAAAAACTGTTTTTT
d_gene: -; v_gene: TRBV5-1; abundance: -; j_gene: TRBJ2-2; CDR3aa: CASSLAERGELFF; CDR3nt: TGCGCCAGCAGCTTGGCGGAGAGAGGGGAGCTGTTTTTT
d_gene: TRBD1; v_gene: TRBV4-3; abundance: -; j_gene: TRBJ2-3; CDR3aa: CASSQGTGGVGQYF; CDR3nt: TGCGCCAGCAGCCAAGGGACAGGGGGCGTGGGGCAGTATTTT
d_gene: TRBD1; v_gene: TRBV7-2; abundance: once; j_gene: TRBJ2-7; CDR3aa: CASSLVTPRRRTGYEQYF; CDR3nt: TGTGCCAGCAGCTTAGTTACCCCCCGGCGCCGGACAGGGTACGAGCAGTACTTC
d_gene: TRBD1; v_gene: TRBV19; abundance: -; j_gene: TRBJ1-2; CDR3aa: CASSIGGQEDNYGYTF; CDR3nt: TGTGCCAGTAGTATAGGGGGACAGGAAGATAACTATGGCTACACCTTC
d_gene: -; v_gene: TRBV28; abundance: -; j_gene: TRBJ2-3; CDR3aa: CASSPTSLVTCNTQYF; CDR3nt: TGTGCCAGCAGTCCTACCTCCCTAGTAACGTGTAATACGCAGTATTTT
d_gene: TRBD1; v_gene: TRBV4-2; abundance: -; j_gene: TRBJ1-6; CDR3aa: CASSHGQGANNSPLHF; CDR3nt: TGTGCCAGCAGCCACGGACAGGGGGCCAATAATTCACCCCTCCACTTT
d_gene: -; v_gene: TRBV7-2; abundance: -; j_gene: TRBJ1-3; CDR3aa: CASSSEFSGNTIYF; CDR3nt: TGTGCCAGCAGCTCCGAGTTCTCTGGAAACACCATATATTTT
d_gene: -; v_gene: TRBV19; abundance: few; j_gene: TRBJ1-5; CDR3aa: CASGLEGNQPQHF; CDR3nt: TGTGCCAGTGGTCTCGAGGGCAATCAGCCCCAGCATTTT
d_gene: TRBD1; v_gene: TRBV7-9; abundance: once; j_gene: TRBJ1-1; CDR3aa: CASSPRGRKTEAFF; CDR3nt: TGTGCCAGCAGCCCCAGGGGGCGGAAAACTGAAGCTTTCTTT
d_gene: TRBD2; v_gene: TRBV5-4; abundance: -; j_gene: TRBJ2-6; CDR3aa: CASSYGGESGANVLTF; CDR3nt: TGTGCCAGCAGCTACGGGGGGGAATCTGGGGCCAACGTCCTGACTTTC
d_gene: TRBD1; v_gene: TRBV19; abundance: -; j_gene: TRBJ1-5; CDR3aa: CASSTSQGMAQPQHF; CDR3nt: TGTGCCAGTAGTACCTCACAGGGGATGGCTCAGCCCCAGCATTTT
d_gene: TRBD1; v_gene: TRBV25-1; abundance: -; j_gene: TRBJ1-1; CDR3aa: CASSDFDRVEAFF; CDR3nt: TGTGCCAGCAGTGACTTCGACAGGGTCGAAGCTTTCTTT
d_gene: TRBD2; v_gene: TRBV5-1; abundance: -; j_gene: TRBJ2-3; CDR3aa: CASSLGAGTDTQYF; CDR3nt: TGCGCCAGCAGCTTGGGAGCGGGGACAGATACGCAGTATTTT
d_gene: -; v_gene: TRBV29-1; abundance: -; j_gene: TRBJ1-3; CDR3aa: CSVEVGVGVGAPGNTIYF; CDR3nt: TGCAGCGTTGAAGTAGGTGTAGGGGTCGGGGCGCCGGGAAACACCATATATTTT
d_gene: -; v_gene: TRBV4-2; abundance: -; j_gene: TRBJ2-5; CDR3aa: CASSQDYGPGYQETQYF; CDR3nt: TGTGCCAGCAGCCAAGATTATGGTCCGGGCTACCAAGAGACCCAGTACTTC
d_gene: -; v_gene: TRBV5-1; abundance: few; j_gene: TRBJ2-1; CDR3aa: CASSLEGLDYNEQFF; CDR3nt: TGCGCCAGCAGCTTGGAGGGACTGGACTACAATGAGCAGTTCTTC
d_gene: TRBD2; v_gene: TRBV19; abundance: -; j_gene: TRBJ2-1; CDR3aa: CASSIRLGLADYNEQFF; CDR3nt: TGTGCCAGTAGTATCCGTCTGGGACTAGCGGATTACAATGAGCAGTTCTTC
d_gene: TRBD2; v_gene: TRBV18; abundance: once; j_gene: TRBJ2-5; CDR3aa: CASSLSAGGQETQYF; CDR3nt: TGTGCCAGCTCTCTGAGTGCGGGGGGCCAAGAGACCCAGTACTTC
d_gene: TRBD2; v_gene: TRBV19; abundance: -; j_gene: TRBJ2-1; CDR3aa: CASSGRLAGAYNEQFF; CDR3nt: TGTGCCAGTTCGGGACGTTTAGCGGGAGCCTACAATGAGCAGTTCTTC
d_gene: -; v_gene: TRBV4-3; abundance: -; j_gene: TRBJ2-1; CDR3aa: CASSQDGSRYNEQFF; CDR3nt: TGCGCCAGCAGCCAAGATGGGTCAAGATACAATGAGCAGTTCTTC
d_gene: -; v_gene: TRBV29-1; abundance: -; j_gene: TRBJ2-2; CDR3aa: CSAQRGTGELFF; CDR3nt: TGCAGCGCCCAGCGAGGCACCGGGGAGCTGTTTTTT
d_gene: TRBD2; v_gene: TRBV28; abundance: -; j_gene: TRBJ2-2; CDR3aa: CASSPSVGTSGASTGELFF; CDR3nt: TGTGCCAGCAGTCCCTCTGTAGGGACTAGCGGGGCCTCTACCGGGGAGCTGTTTTTT
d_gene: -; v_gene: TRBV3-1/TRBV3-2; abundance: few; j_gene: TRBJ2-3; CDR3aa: CASSRNTDTQYF; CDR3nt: TGTGCCAGCAGCCGGAACACAGATACGCAGTATTTT
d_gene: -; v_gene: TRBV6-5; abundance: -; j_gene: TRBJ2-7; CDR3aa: CSAGEGYEQYF; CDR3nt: TGTTCAGCAGGGGAAGGTTACGAGCAGTACTTC
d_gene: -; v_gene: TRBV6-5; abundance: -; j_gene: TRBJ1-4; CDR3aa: CASGSGWAANEKLFF; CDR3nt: TGTGCCAGCGGGTCGGGATGGGCGGCTAATGAAAAACTGTTTTTT
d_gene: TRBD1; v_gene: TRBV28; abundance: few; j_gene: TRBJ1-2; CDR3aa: CATAGGTGVFGYTF; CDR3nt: TGTGCCACTGCGGGCGGGACAGGGGTCTTTGGCTACACCTTC
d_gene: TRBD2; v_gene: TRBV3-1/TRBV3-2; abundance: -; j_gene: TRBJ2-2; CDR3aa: CASSQATTSAPGELFF; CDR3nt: TGTGCCAGCAGCCAAGCAACGACTAGCGCCCCCGGGGAGCTGTTTTTT